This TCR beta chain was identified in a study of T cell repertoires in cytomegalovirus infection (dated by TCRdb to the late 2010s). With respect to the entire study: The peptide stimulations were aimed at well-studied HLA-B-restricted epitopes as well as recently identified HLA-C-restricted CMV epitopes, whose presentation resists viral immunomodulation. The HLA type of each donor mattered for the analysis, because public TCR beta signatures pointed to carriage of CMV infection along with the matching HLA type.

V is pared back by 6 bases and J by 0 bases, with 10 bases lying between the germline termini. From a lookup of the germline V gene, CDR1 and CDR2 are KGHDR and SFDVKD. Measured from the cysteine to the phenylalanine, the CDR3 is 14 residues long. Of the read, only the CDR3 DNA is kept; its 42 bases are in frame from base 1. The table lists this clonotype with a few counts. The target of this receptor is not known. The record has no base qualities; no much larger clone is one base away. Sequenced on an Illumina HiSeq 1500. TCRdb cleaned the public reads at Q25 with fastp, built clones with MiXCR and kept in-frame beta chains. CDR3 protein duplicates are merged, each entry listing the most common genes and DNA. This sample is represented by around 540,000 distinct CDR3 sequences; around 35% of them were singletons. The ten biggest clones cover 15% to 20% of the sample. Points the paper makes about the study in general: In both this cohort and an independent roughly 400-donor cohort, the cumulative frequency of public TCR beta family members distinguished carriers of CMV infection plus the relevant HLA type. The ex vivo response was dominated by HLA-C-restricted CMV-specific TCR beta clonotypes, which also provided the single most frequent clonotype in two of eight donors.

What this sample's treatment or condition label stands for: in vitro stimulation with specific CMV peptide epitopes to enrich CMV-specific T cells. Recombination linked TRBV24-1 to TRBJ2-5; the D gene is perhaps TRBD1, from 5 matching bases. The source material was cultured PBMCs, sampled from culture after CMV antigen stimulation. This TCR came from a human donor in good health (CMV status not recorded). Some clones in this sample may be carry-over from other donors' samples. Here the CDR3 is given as CATSLGDHQETQYF. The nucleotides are TGTGCCACCAGTTTAGGGGATCACCAAGAGACCCAGTACTTC.